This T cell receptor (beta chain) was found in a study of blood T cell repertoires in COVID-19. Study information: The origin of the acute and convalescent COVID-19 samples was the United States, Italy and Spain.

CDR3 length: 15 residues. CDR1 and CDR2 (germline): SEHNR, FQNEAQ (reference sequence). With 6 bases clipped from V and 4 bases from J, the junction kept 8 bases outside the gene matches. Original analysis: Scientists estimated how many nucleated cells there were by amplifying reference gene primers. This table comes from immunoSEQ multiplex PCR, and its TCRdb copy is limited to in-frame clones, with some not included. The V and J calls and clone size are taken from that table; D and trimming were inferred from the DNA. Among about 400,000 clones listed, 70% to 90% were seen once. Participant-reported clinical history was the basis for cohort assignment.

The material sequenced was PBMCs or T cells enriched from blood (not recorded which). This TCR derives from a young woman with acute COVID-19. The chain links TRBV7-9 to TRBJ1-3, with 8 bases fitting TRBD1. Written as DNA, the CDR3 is TGTGCCAGCAGTTATAATCCAGGGGGCGGAAACACCATATATTTT. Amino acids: CASSYNPGGGNTIYF.